The T cell receptor (beta chain) under discussion was sequenced for a study of preoperative IRX-2 immunotherapy in early breast cancer. The V end was cut by 4 bases, the J end by 4 bases, with 14 bases between. This CDR3 is built from 16 residues. The germline V gene encodes CDR1 MDHEN and CDR2 SYDVKM. Generated by immunoSEQ multiplex PCR, the TCRdb table keeps only in-frame clones and is missing some. The sample has under 50,000 clones; around 82% are singletons. Treatment: preoperative locoregional IRX-2 cytokine immunotherapy. Samples came from a phase Ib trial of preoperative locoregional IRX-2 cytokine immunotherapy.

The TCR was taken from a human donor with breast cancer. The chain employs TRBV28 and TRBJ1-6; a weak D match, TRBD1 (5 bases). The sample in question was lymph node tissue, obtained after IRX-2 immunotherapy. The CDR3 region is CASSSPGTEYNSPLHF. DNA of the CDR3: TGTGCCAGCAGTTCCCCCGGGACCGAATATAATTCACCCCTCCACTTT.